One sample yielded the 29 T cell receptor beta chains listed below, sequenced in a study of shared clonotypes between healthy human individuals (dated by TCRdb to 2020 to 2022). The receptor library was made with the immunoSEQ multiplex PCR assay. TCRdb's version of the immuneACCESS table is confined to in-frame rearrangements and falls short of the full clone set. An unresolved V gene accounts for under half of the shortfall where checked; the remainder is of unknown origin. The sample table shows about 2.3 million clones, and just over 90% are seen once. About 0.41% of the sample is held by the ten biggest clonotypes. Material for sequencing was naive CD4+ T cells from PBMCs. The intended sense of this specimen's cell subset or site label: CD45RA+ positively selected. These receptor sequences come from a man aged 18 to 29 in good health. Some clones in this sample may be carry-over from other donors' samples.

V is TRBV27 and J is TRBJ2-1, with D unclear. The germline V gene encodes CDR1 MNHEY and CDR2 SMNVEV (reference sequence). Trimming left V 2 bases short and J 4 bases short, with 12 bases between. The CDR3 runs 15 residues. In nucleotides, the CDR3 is TGTGCCAGCAGTTTAATTCCTCTCGAGTACAATGAGCAGTTCTTC. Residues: CASSLIPLEYNEQFF.

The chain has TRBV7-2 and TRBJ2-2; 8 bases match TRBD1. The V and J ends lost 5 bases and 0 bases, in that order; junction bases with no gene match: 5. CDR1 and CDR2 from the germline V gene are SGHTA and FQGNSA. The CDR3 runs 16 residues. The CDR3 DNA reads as TGTGCCAGCAGCCTACGGGACAGGACGAACACCGGGGAGCTGTTTTTT. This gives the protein CASSLRDRTNTGELFF.

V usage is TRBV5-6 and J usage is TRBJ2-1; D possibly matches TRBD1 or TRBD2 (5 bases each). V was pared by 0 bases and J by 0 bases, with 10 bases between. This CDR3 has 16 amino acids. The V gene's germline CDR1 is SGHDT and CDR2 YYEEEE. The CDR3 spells CASSLGWGSSYNEQFF. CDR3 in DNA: TGTGCCAGCAGCTTGGGGTGGGGGAGCTCCTACAATGAGCAGTTCTTC.

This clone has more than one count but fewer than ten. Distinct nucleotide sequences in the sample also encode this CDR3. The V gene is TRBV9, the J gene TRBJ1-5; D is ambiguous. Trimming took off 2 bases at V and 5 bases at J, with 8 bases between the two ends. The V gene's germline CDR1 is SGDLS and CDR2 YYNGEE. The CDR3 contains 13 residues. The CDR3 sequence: CASSVDVDQPQHF. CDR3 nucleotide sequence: TGTGCCAGCAGCGTTGACGTAGATCAGCCCCAGCATTTT.

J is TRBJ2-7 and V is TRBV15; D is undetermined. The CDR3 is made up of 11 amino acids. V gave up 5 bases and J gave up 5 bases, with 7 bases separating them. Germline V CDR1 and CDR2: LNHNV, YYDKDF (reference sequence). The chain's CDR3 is CATSVRDEQYF. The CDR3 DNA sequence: TGTGCCACCAGCGTGCGAGACGAGCAGTACTTC. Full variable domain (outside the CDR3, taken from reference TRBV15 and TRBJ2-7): DAMVIQNPRYQVTQFGKPVTLSCSQTLNHNVMYWYQQKSSQAPKLLFHYYDKDFNNEADTPDNFQSRRPNTSFCFLDIRSPGLGDTAMYLCATSVRDEQYFGPGTRLTVT.

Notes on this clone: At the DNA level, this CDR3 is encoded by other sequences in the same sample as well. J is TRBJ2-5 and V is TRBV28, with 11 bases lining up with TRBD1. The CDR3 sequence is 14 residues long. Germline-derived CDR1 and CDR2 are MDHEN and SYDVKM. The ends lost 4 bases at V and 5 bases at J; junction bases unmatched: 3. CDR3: CASSWGQGVETQYF. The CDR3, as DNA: TGTGCCAGCAGTTGGGGACAGGGGGTGGAGACCCAGTACTTC.

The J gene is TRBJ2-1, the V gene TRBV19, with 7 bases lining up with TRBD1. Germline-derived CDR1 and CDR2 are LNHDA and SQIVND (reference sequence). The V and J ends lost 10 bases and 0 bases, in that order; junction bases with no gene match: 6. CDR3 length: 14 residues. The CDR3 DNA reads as TGTGCCACCAGACAGGGAAGCTCCTACAATGAGCAGTTCTTC. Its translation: CATRQGSSYNEQFF.

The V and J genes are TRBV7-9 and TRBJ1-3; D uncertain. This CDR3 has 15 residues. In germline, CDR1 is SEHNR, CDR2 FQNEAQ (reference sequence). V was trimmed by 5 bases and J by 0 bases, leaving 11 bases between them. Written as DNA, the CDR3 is TGTGCCAGCAGCCGATTAAGGGCCTCTGGAAACACCATATATTTT. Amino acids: CASSRLRASGNTIYF.

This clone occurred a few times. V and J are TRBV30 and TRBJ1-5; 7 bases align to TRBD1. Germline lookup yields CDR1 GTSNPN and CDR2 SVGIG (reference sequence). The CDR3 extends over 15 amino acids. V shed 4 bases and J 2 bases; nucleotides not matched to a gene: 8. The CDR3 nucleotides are TGTGCCTGGAATTTCGGGACAGAACGCAATCAGCCCCAGCATTTT. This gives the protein CAWNFGTERNQPQHF.

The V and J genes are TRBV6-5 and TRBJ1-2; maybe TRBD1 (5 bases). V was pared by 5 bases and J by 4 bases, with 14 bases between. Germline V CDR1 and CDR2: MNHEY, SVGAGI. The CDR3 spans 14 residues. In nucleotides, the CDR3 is TGTGCCAGCAGTACGGGACGGGGAGCCTATGGCTACACCTTC. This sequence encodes CASSTGRGAYGYTF.

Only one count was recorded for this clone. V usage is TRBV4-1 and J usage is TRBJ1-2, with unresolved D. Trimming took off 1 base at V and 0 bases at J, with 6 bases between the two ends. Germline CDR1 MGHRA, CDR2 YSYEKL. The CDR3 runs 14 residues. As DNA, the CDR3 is TGCGCCAGCAGCCAAGCCCAGTCTAACTATGGCTACACCTTC. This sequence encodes CASSQAQSNYGYTF.

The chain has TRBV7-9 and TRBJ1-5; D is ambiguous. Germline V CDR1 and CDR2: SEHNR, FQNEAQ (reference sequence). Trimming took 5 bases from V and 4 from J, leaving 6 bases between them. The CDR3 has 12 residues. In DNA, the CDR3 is TGTGCCAGCAGCGCACCAAATCAGCCCCAGCATTTT. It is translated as CASSAPNQPQHF. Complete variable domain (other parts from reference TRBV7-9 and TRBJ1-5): DTGVSQNPRHKITKRGQNVTFRCDPISEHNRLYWYRQTLGQGPEFLTYFQNEAQLEKSRLLSDRFSAERPKGSFSTLEIQRTEQGDSAMYLCASSAPNQPQHFGDGTRLSIL.

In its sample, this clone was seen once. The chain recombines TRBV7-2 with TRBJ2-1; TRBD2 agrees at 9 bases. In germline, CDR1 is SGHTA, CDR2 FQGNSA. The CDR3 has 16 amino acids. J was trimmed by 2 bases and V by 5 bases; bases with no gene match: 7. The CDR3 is CASSLTSGPAYNEQFF. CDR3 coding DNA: TGTGCCAGCAGCCTAACTAGCGGGCCGGCCTACAATGAGCAGTTCTTC.

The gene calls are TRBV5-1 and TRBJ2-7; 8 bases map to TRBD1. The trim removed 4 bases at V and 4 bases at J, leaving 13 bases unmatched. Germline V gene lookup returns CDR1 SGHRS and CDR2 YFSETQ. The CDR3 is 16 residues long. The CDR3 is CASSHGGGQGVYEQYF. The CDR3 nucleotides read TGCGCCAGCAGCCATGGGGGTGGACAGGGTGTTTACGAGCAGTACTTC.

CDR3 amino acids: CASCLSGSVNEQFF. The CDR3 region has the DNA TGTGCCAGCTGTCTCAGCGGGAGTGTCAATGAGCAGTTCTTC. This chain connects TRBV5-5 to TRBJ2-1; 8 bases align to TRBD2. CDR1 is SGHKS, CDR2 YYEKEE, per germline (reference sequence). V lost 7 bases, J lost 6 bases, and 9 bases stayed unmatched. The CDR3 has 14 residues.

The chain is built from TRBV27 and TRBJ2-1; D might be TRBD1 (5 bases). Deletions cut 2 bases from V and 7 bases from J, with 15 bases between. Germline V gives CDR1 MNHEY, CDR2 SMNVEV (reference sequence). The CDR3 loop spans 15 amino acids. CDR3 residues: CASSLKGSGKNEQFF. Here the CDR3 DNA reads TGTGCCAGCAGTTTAAAGGGGTCAGGTAAAAATGAGCAGTTCTTC.

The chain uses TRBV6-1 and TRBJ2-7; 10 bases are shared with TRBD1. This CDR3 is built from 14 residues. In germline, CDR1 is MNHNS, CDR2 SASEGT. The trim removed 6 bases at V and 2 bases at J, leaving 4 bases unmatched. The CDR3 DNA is TGTGCCAGCAGCCTGGACAGGGGGACCTACGAGCAGTACTTC. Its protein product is CASSLDRGTYEQYF.

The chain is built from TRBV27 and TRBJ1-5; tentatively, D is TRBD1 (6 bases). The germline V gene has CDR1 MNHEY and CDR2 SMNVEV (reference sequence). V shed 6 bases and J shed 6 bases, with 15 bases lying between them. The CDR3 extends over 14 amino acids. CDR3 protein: CASSRSRGVQPQHF. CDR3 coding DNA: TGTGCCAGCAGCCGGAGCAGGGGTGTTCAGCCCCAGCATTTT.

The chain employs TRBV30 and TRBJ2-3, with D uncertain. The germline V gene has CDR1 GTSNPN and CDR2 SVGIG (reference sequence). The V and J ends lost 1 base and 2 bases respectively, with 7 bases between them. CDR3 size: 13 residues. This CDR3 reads CAWSGWATDTQYF. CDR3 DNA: TGTGCCTGGAGTGGGTGGGCCACAGATACGCAGTATTTT.

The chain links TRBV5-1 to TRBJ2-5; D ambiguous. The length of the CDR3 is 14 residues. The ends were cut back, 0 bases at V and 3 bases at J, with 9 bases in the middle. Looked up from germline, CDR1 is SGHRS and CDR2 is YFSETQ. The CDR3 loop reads CASSLARIEETQYF. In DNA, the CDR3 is TGCGCCAGCAGCTTGGCCCGGATTGAAGAGACCCAGTACTTC.

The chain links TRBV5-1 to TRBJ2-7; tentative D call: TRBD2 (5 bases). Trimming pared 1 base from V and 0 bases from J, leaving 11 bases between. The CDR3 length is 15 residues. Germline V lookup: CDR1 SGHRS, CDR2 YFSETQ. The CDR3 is CASSLTGLSSYEQYF. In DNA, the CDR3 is TGCGCCAGCAGCTTGACGGGATTAAGCTCCTACGAGCAGTACTTC.

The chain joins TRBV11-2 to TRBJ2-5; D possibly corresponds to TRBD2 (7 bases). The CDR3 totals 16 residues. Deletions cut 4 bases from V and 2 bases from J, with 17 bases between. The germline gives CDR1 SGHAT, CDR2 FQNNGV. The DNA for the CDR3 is TGTGCCAGCAGCTCTCGCGTGGGAGGGACACAAGAGACCCAGTACTTC. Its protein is CASSSRVGGTQETQYF.

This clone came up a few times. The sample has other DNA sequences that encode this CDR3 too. DNA for the CDR3: TGTGCCACCAGCAGAGATCTCGGGGAGACCCAGTACTTC. Its translation: CATSRDLGETQYF. The chain combines TRBV15 with TRBJ2-5; no definite D call. Germline loops: CDR1 LNHNV, CDR2 YYDKDF (reference sequence). The CDR3 is 13 amino acids. V lost 0 bases and J 5 bases, leaving 7 bases between the germline ends. The variable domain in full, completed from reference TRBV15 and TRBJ2-5, reads DAMVIQNPRYQVTQFGKPVTLSCSQTLNHNVMYWYQQKSSQAPKLLFHYYDKDFNNEADTPDNFQSRRPNTSFCFLDIRSPGLGDTAMYLCATSRDLGETQYFGPGTRLLVL.

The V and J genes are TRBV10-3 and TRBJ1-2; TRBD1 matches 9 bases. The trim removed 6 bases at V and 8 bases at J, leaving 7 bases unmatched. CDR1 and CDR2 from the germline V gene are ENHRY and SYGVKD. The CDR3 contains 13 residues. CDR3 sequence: CAIRGTGSWGYTF. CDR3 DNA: TGTGCCATCAGGGGGACAGGGTCGTGGGGCTACACCTTC.

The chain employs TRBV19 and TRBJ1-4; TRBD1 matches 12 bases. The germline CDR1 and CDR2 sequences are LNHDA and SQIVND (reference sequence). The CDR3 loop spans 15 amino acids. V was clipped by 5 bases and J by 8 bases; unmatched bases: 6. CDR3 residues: CASSLGQGAPEKLFF. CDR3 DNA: TGTGCCAGTAGTTTGGGACAGGGGGCGCCCGAAAAACTGTTTTTT. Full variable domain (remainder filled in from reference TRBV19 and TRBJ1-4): DGGITQSPKYLFRKEGQNVTLSCEQNLNHDAMYWYRQDPGQGLRLIYYSQIVNDFQKGDIAEGYSVSREKKESFPLTVTSAQKNPTAFYLCASSLGQGAPEKLFFGSGTQLSVL.

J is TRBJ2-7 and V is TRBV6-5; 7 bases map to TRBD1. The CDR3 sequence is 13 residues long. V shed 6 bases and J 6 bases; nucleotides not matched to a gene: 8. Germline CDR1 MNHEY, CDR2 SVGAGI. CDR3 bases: TGTGCCAGCAGACAGGGGTCGTTAGGCGAGCAGTACTTC. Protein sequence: CASRQGSLGEQYF.

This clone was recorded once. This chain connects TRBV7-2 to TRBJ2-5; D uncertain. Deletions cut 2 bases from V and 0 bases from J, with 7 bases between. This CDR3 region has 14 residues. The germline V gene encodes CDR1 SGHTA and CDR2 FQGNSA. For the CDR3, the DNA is TGTGCCAGCAGCTTAACGCCCTACCAAGAGACCCAGTACTTC. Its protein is CASSLTPYQETQYF.

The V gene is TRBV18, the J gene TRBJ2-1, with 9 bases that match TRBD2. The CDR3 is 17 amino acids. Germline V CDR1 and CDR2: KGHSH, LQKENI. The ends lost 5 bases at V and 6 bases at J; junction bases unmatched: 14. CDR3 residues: CASSTPISGSEGNEQFF. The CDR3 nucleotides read TGTGCCAGCTCAACGCCCATTAGCGGGAGTGAGGGCAATGAGCAGTTCTTC.

In nucleotides, the CDR3 is TGCGCCAGCAGCCAAGACACAACAGGTTCCAGTGGCTACACCTTC. Translating gives CASSQDTTGSSGYTF. The rearrangement links TRBV4-3 to TRBJ1-2; D might be TRBD1 (5 bases). Trimming took 0 bases from V and 7 from J, leaving 15 bases between them. This CDR3 comprises 15 residues. Germline V CDR1 and CDR2: LGHNA, YSLEER.